These T cell receptor beta chains were read from a single sample in a study of cytotoxic CD8 clonotypes in ibrutinib-treated CLL. Only in-frame clones appear in the TCRdb table, and some are missing; sequencing was by immunoSEQ multiplex PCR. The repertoire holds 20,000 to 30,000 clones, with about 67% as singletons. The sequenced sample was PBMCs, obtained after 12 months of ibrutinib treatment. The receptor set was obtained from a human donor with chronic lymphocytic leukemia. Each CDR3 is given with its conserved first and last residue. The D gene is left open where the match is weak. The size of a clone is reported for some rows only, either as once, few or many, or as a class for expanded clones.

len	abundance	d_gene	v_gene	j_gene	CDR3aa	CDR3nt
12	.	.	TRBV28	TRBJ1-1	CASSLRGIEAFF	TGTGCCAGCAGTTTGAGGGGGATTGAAGCTTTCTTT
14	.	.	TRBV5-4	TRBJ1-1	CASSLGRSLTEAFF	TGTGCCAGCAGCTTGGGACGGAGTCTCACTGAAGCTTTCTTT
17	.	.	TRBV5-4	TRBJ2-1	CASFKGEGQGDGHEQFF	TGTGCCAGCTTCAAGGGTGAGGGACAAGGGGATGGACATGAGCAGTTCTTC
14	.	TRBD2	TRBV6-5	TRBJ2-7	CASSPGGNPYEQYF	TGTGCCAGCAGTCCCGGGGGGAACCCCTACGAGCAGTACTTC
14	.	.	TRBV7-9	TRBJ1-2	CASALGESNYGYTF	TGTGCCAGCGCCCTCGGGGAGTCTAACTATGGCTACACCTTC
16	.	TRBD1	TRBV7-2	TRBJ1-1	CASSPKGGRGHTEAFF	TGTGCCAGCAGCCCTAAAGGGGGCCGGGGGCACACTGAAGCTTTCTTT
16	.	.	TRBV7-9	TRBJ1-1	CASSPPEGMDNTEAFF	TGTGCCAGCAGCCCCCCCGAGGGGATGGACAACACTGAAGCTTTCTTT
15	.	TRBD1	TRBV5-1	TRBJ2-3	CASSLWGQLTDTQYF	TGCGCCAGCAGCTTGTGGGGACAGCTCACAGATACGCAGTATTTT
14	.	.	TRBV18	TRBJ2-7	CASSPGVQLYEQYF	TGTGCCAGCTCACCAGGGGTACAGCTCTACGAGCAGTACTTC
14	.	TRBD1	TRBV5-1	TRBJ1-4	CASSLWDSGEKLFF	TGCGCCAGCAGCTTGTGGGACAGTGGTGAAAAACTGTTTTTT
13	.	.	TRBV28	TRBJ1-1	CASSRQRNTEAFF	TGTGCCAGCAGCCGACAGAGGAACACTGAAGCTTTCTTT
15	once	.	TRBV5-1	TRBJ2-3	CASSKTLVDKDTQYF	TGCGCCAGCAGTAAGACCCTGGTGGATAAAGATACGCAGTATTTT
11	.	.	TRBV5-8	TRBJ2-3	CASSFGDTQYF	TGTGCCAGCAGCTTTGGGGATACGCAGTATTTT
15	.	TRBD1	TRBV5-1	TRBJ2-2	CASRSSGQGTGELFF	TGCGCCAGCAGGTCTTCGGGACAGGGTACCGGGGAGCTGTTTTTT
11	.	.	TRBV20-1	TRBJ1-1	CSAPGVTEAFF	TGCAGTGCTCCAGGGGTCACTGAAGCTTTCTTT
11	.	.	TRBV2	TRBJ2-7	CASQSSYEQYF	TGTGCCAGCCAGAGCTCCTACGAGCAGTACTTC
16	few	.	TRBV7-2	TRBJ1-3	CASRSWTDYSGNTIYF	TGTGCCAGCAGGTCCTGGACAGACTACTCTGGAAACACCATATATTTT
14	.	TRBD2	TRBV5-6	TRBJ2-3	CASSLSGGLDTQYF	TGTGCCAGCAGCCTCAGCGGGGGCCTCGATACGCAGTATTTT
15	.	.	TRBV4-1	TRBJ1-3	CASSQDIGFGNTIYF	TGCGCCAGCAGCCAAGATATAGGGTTCGGAAACACCATATATTTT
15	.	TRBD1	TRBV19	TRBJ1-4	CASRTLQGSREKLFF	TGTGCCAGTAGGACTCTACAGGGGTCGCGAGAAAAACTGTTTTTT
15	.	.	TRBV5-1	TRBJ2-7	CASILAGDTRYEQYF	TGCGCCAGCATTCTAGCTGGGGACACCCGATACGAGCAGTACTTC
15	.	TRBD1	TRBV13	TRBJ2-7	CASRNQDRGTYEQYF	TGTGCCAGCAGAAACCAGGACAGGGGGACCTACGAGCAGTACTTC
13	once	TRBD2	TRBV15	TRBJ2-1	CATTLRLAGQQFF	TGTGCCACCACTCTGAGACTAGCGGGGCAACAGTTCTTC
13	few	.	TRBV5-1	TRBJ1-1	CASSLEGGAEAFF	TGCGCCAGCAGCTTGGAGGGAGGAGCTGAAGCTTTCTTT
14	.	.	TRBV5-1	TRBJ2-7	CASSLDVRVSEQYF	TGCGCCAGCAGCTTGGATGTCAGGGTCAGCGAGCAGTACTTC
15	.	.	TRBV7-2	TRBJ2-1	CASSSGAKAYNEQFF	TGTGCCAGCAGCTCTGGCGCCAAGGCCTACAATGAGCAGTTCTTC
15	many	.	TRBV25-1	TRBJ2-3	CASSDPLGSTDTQYF	TGTGCCAGCAGCGACCCCCTAGGATCCACAGATACGCAGTATTTT
13	.	TRBD1	TRBV30	TRBJ1-5	CAWSPGGRQPQHF	TGTGCCTGGAGTCCAGGGGGCCGCCAGCCCCAGCATTTT
14	few	.	TRBV2	TRBJ1-2	CASNPGGGVSGYTF	TGTGCCAGCAACCCTGGGGGGGGTGTGAGTGGCTACACCTTC
16	.	.	TRBV15	TRBJ2-3	CATSRDVGSGTDTQYF	TGTGCCACCAGCAGAGATGTAGGGTCGGGCACAGATACGCAGTATTTT
15	.	.	TRBV5-6	TRBJ2-2	CASSPIVANTGELFF	TGTGCCAGCAGTCCGATCGTTGCGAACACCGGGGAGCTGTTTTTT
19	.	TRBD2	TRBV7-3	TRBJ2-3	CASSFRTSGGPLSTDTQYF	TGTGCCAGCAGCTTCCGAACTAGCGGGGGGCCCCTTAGCACAGATACGCAGTATTTT
13	.	.	TRBV7-2	TRBJ1-1	CASSLRPSARAFF	TGTGCCAGCAGCCTCCGCCCGAGTGCACGAGCTTTCTTT
12	once	.	TRBV15	TRBJ2-1	CATSREGELKFF	TGTGCCACCAGCAGAGAGGGGGAACTGAAGTTCTTC
16	.	TRBD1	TRBV27	TRBJ1-3	CASSSWGQGVGNTIYF	TGTGCCAGCAGTTCGTGGGGACAGGGTGTCGGAAACACCATATATTTT
15	.	.	TRBV19	TRBJ2-7	CASSFGGRLVGEQYF	TGTGCCAGTAGTTTTGGGGGCAGGCTTGTTGGCGAGCAGTACTTC
16	.	.	TRBV23-1	TRBJ1-4	CASSQPWTFSHEKLFF	TGCGCCAGCAGCCAGCCTTGGACATTTAGTCATGAAAAACTGTTTTTT
15	.	.	TRBV7-8	TRBJ2-5	CASSRRDPVRETQYF	TGTGCCAGCAGCCGACGGGACCCAGTGCGGGAGACCCAGTACTTC
15	.	.	TRBV27	TRBJ1-4	CASKTAGATNEKLFF	TGTGCCAGCAAAACCGCAGGGGCAACTAATGAAAAACTGTTTTTT
17	.	.	TRBV11-2	TRBJ1-6	CASSPGAGSSYNSPLHF	TGTGCCAGCAGCCCTGGGGCGGGGAGCTCCTATAATTCACCCCTCCACTTT
12	.	.	TRBV28	TRBJ2-3	CATGLMGDTQYF	TGTGCCACGGGACTTATGGGAGATACGCAGTATTTT
17	.	TRBD1	TRBV4-1	TRBJ2-7	CASSLGTGTDLSYEQYF	TGCGCCAGCAGCCTAGGGACCGGGACAGATTTATCCTACGAGCAGTACTTC
17	.	TRBD1	TRBV9	TRBJ2-2	CASSVVPRQGAHGELFF	TGTGCCAGCAGCGTAGTACCCCGGCAGGGGGCGCACGGGGAGCTGTTTTTT
15	.	TRBD2	TRBV2	TRBJ2-3	CASSEESGGPDTQYF	TGTGCCAGCAGTGAAGAGAGCGGGGGGCCGGATACGCAGTATTTT